This TCR beta chain was recorded in a study of CD8+ T cells in alopecia areata. Described treatment: oral pan-JAK inhibitor, 5-10 mg twice daily. Trimming took 2 bases from V and 0 from J; bases not matched to a gene: 2. The CDR3 runs to 16 residues. Germline-derived CDR1 and CDR2 are SGHAT and FQNNGV. The sequencing template was cDNA reverse transcribed from extracted RNA. Sequencing was performed with immunoSEQ multiplex PCR; in TCRdb, only in-frame clones are kept and a portion is missing. The sample lists about 200,000 clones, around three fifths seen once, with under 1.2% in the top ten. The V and J genes are TRBV11-2 and TRBJ2-1, with 9 bases fitting TRBD2. Sequencing used CD4+ T cells sorted from blood, obtained at week 24, from a patient treated with tofacitinib. The TCR originated in a human donor with alopecia areata. CDR3 sequence: CASSLPLAGSYNEQFF. As DNA, the CDR3 is TGTGCCAGCAGCTTACCACTAGCGGGCTCCTACAATGAGCAGTTCTTC.